Presented here are 17 T cell receptor beta chains from one specimen sequenced in a study of T-cell memory formation after mild COVID-19. TCRdb analysed the 5' RACE reads with MiXCR anew, one entry per CDR3 protein. The table records 200,000 to 250,000 distinct CDR3 sequences, approximately 15% of them present only once. Material: PBMCs or a T cell subset sorted from them (not recorded which). Receptors originate from an adult woman who had mild COVID-19 (a few samples of this study predate the infection). Cell type and time point are not known.

This clonotype was seen many times. The rearrangement links TRBV24-1 to TRBJ2-7, with D hard to call. V dropped 4 bases and J dropped 6 bases, with 18 bases sitting between them. The CDR3 runs to 15 residues. The germline CDR1 and CDR2 sequences are KGHDR and SFDVKD. The CDR3 sequence is CATSDPGGTLGEQYF. CDR3 bases: TGTGCCACCAGTGACCCCGGTGGTACTCTTGGCGAGCAGTACTTC.

The chain recombines TRBV4-1 with TRBJ2-2, with D possibly matching TRBD2 (7 bases). Germline CDR1 and CDR2: MGHRA and YSYEKL. CDR3 length: 15 amino acids. V was trimmed by 1 base and J by 7 bases, leaving 13 bases between them. CDR3 coding DNA: TGCGCCAGCAGCCAAGTGGGGGGGCTTATCGGGGAGCTGTTTTTT. Translated, it gives CASSQVGGLIGELFF.

This clonotype was observed a few times. This chain links TRBV18 with TRBJ2-3; no clear D. This CDR3 is built from 13 residues. Germline V CDR1 and CDR2: KGHSH, LQKENI. V was clipped by 2 bases and J by 5 bases, with 8 bases between them. The CDR3 sequence: CASSPKIRDTQYF. As DNA, the CDR3 is TGTGCCAGCTCACCAAAAATCAGAGATACGCAGTATTTT.

The V call is TRBV19, the J call TRBJ2-7; 9 nucleotides align to TRBD1. Germline values: CDR1 LNHDA, CDR2 SQIVND (reference sequence). This CDR3 has 15 residues. V lost 6 bases and J lost 2; bases outside the gene matches: 8. The chain's CDR3 is CASRRGQGGPYEQYF. As DNA, the CDR3 is TGTGCCAGTAGGAGGGGACAGGGCGGCCCCTACGAGCAGTACTTC.

The chain joins TRBV6-6 to TRBJ1-2, with TRBD1 as a possible D gene (6 bases). CDR1 and CDR2 (germline): MNHNY, SVGAGI (reference sequence). This CDR3 spans 15 amino acids. The V gene lost 7 bases and the J gene lost 3 bases, with 18 bases spanning the gap. The CDR3 nucleotides are TGTGCCAGCACCGAAACGGTGGGGGCTTACTATGGCTACACCTTC. It encodes CASTETVGAYYGYTF.

J is TRBJ1-2 and V is TRBV5-4; no reliable D call. V was cut by 0 bases and J by 3 bases, with 9 bases left in between. Germline values: CDR1 SGHNT, CDR2 YYREEE (reference sequence). This CDR3 has 14 amino acids. CDR3 protein: CASSLAARDYGYTF. The CDR3 DNA reads as TGTGCCAGCAGCTTGGCGGCCCGGGACTATGGCTACACCTTC.

This clonotype was seen a few times. The rearrangement joins TRBV12-5 to TRBJ2-2; unclear D gene. The CDR3 spans 12 residues. CDR1 is LGHNT, CDR2 FRNRAP, per germline. Trimming left V 5 bases short and J 3 bases short, with 4 bases between. CDR3 in amino acids: CASGPHTGELFF. CDR3 nucleotides: TGTGCTAGTGGTCCACACACCGGGGAGCTGTTTTTT.

The genes are TRBV25-1 and TRBJ2-5, with D possibly TRBD1 on 7 matching bases. CDR1 is MGHDK and CDR2 is SYGVNS in the germline V gene. Trimming took 5 bases from V and 5 from J, leaving 15 bases between them. This CDR3 contains 14 residues. The CDR3 here is CASSRQGGLETQYF. In DNA form, the CDR3 reads TGTGCCAGCAGTAGGCAGGGGGGATTGGAGACCCAGTACTTC. The full variable domain, in which reference TRBV25-1 and TRBJ2-5 provide the parts outside the CDR3, is EADIYQTPRYLVIGTGKKITLECSQTMGHDKMYWYQQDPGMELHLIHYSYGVNSTEKGDLSSESTVSRIRTEHFPLTLESARPSHTSQYLCASSRQGGLETQYFGPGTRLLVL.

The chain recombines TRBV7-6 with TRBJ2-4, with 14 bases aligning to TRBD2. The CDR3 length is 16 residues. Germline CDR1 SGHVS, CDR2 FNYEAQ. V dropped 4 bases and J dropped 4; count of bases not matched to a gene: 3. CDR3 nucleotide sequence: TGTGCCAGCAGCTCAGGACTAGCGGGAGGAAAAAACATTCAGTACTTC. Amino acids: CASSSGLAGGKNIQYF.

V and J are TRBV5-1 and TRBJ2-5; D remains unclear. The germline V gene has CDR1 SGHRS and CDR2 YFSETQ. Between the trimmed V and J ends, which lost 0 bases and 3 bases, there was a span of 15 bases. CDR3 length equals 16 residues. This CDR3 reads CASSLGEVWTKETQYF. DNA for the CDR3: TGCGCCAGCAGCTTGGGTGAGGTCTGGACGAAAGAGACCCAGTACTTC.

The gene calls are TRBV30 and TRBJ1-1, with D unresolved. Trimming took off 0 bases at V and 4 bases at J, with 18 bases between the two ends. Germline V gene sequence: CDR1 GTSNPN, CDR2 SVGIG (reference sequence). The CDR3 is 16 amino acids. The DNA of the CDR3 is TGTGCCTGGAGTGTACGATTTACCCTGGTCGGCACTGAAGCTTTCTTT. Its translation is CAWSVRFTLVGTEAFF.

This clonotype was seen only a few times. The V call is TRBV7-9, the J call TRBJ2-7; TRBD1 matches 7 bases. V lost 5 bases to trimming and J lost 6 bases; unmatched junction nucleotides: 4. Germline V gene lookup returns CDR1 SEHNR and CDR2 FQNEAQ (reference sequence). The CDR3 has 12 residues. CDR3 DNA sequence: TGTGCCAGCAGCCTGGGACAGTCCGAGCAGTACTTC. Its translation: CASSLGQSEQYF.

The V call is TRBV29-1, the J call TRBJ2-3, with 7 bases aligning to TRBD1. The CDR3 runs 11 residues. V lost 7 bases to trimming and J lost 11 bases; unmatched junction nucleotides: 9. Germline V gene lookup returns CDR1 SQVTM and CDR2 ANQGSEA. CDR3 residues: CSAPTGTRQYF. CDR3 nucleotides: TGCAGCGCTCCGACAGGGACCCGGCAGTATTTT.

This clonotype was recorded a few times. The chain combines TRBV6-1 with TRBJ1-2; D not certain. Trimming shortened V by 2 bases and J by 0 bases, and 7 bases separated the two germline ends. The CDR3 has 14 amino acids. Per germline, CDR1 MNHNS and CDR2 SASEGT. Here the CDR3 DNA reads TGTGCCAGCAGTGAACAGGCAGCTAACTATGGCTACACCTTC. This gives the protein CASSEQAANYGYTF.

There are a few counts of this clonotype. The chain joins TRBV3-1 to TRBJ2-3; no clear D gene. CDR1 is LGHDT and CDR2 is YNNKEL in the germline V gene (reference sequence). The ends were cut back, 0 bases at V and 6 bases at J, with 13 bases in the middle. This CDR3 has 15 amino acids. Here the CDR3 reads CASSQDDNELDTQYF. CDR3 nucleotide sequence: TGTGCCAGCAGCCAAGATGACAACGAATTGGATACGCAGTATTTT.

In its sample, this clonotype was seen a few times. This chain uses TRBV6-6 with TRBJ2-7; 7 bases fit TRBD2. V gave up 7 bases and J gave up 9 bases; unmatched junction bases: 6. The CDR3 consists of 11 residues. Germline V gene data show CDR1 as MNHNY and CDR2 as SVGAGI (reference sequence). The CDR3 DNA sequence: TGTGCCAGCAAGCGGGACGGTGGGCAGTACTTC. Its protein product is CASKRDGGQYF.

This clonotype turned up a few times. The V and J genes are TRBV21-1 and TRBJ2-2; the table assigns TRBD1, which was not confirmed against the DNA. TRBV21-1 is deemed a pseudogene. There are 17 residues in the CDR3. CDR3 sequence reads: CASSKSRQEQQSGELFF. The CDR3 bases are TGTGCCAGCAGCAAATCCAGACAGGAACAACAATCCGGGGAGCTGTTTTTT.